This entry features one TCR beta chain sequence. What it recognizes is unknown. The source of the sample is a study of cytomegalovirus exposure and HLA in healthy donors. Study-wide results and limits: Several of the most significant clusters were apparently associated with common viral pathogens in a later analysis. Data from an earlier analysis indicated that most TCR beta V segments were productive either about 87% or about 30% of the time. Testing in vitro showed a few CMV-associated chains specific for CMV antigens.

PCR amplification relied on 60 Vbeta primers (plus 13 Jbeta primers). As processed by the authors: In a later analysis, of roughly 83 million unique beta chains, roughly 9.9 million appeared in at least two donors. Using immunoSEQ multiplex PCR, the repertoire was profiled, and TCRdb retains in-frame clones only, with some absent. That table supplies the V and J calls and clone size; D and trimming were determined from the DNA. The sample holds 150,000 to 200,000 clones, 75% to 80% seen once. The CDR3 contains 17 residues. The germline V gene encodes CDR1 SGDLS and CDR2 YYNGEE. The V gene lost 4 bases and the J gene lost 0 bases, with 17 bases spanning the gap.

V and J are TRBV9 and TRBJ2-4; no clear D. The TCR sequence derives from a woman between 35 and 50 years old in good health and CMV-seropositive. The specimen was PBMCs. The CDR3 coding sequence is TGTGCCAGCAGCCCCCCCGAAGAAAAGCTAGCCAAAAACATTCAGTACTTC. Translating gives CASSPPEEKLAKNIQYF.